Given below is one T cell receptor (beta chain) in context. The target antigen is unknown. This entry comes from a study of siplizumab effects on memory and regulatory T cells. Whole-study results and caveats: No functional test confirmed suppression by proliferating siplizumab-culture Tregs. It seemed that naive T cells were more diverse than memory cells and were major contributors to the alloresponse.

Data came from immunoSEQ multiplex PCR; TCRdb stores just in-frame clones and leaves some out. The sample gives approximately 94,000 clones, roughly 97% of which show up once; around 0.03% is in the top ten. Germline V gene lookup returns CDR1 LGHNA and CDR2 YNFKEQ. The V segment lost 3 bases and the J segment 1 base; nucleotides outside the gene matches: 19. This CDR3 comprises 20 residues. The sample comprised naive CD4+ T cells sorted from blood. The V gene is TRBV4-2, the J gene TRBJ1-2; 8 positions match TRBD1. The TCR sequence derives from a human donor in good health. CDR3 sequence reads: CASSQARTFRDRSINYGYTF. The CDR3 DNA sequence: TGTGCCAGCAGCCAGGCCCGCACATTCCGGGACAGGAGCATTAACTATGGCTACACCTTC.